This TCR beta chain was obtained from a study of OX40 agonist ivuxolimab in advanced cancers. The assay was immunoSEQ multiplex PCR, and TCRdb's table has in-frame clones only and misses some. The sample holds approximately 22,000 clones, 75% to 85% seen once. Study outcomes and limitations: People who partly responded at 0.1-3.0 mg/kg had some of the least clonal expansion seen.

Germline lookup yields CDR1 SNHLY and CDR2 FYNNEI. The CDR3 length is 13 residues. V was clipped by 11 bases and J by 8 bases, with 19 bases between them. A remark on this clone: Its specificity is not known.

The sequences come from CD4+ or CD8+ T cells sorted from blood, collected in a trial of the OX40 agonist ivuxolimab. This receptor was taken from an adult with an advanced solid tumor such as melanoma, head and neck, liver or kidney cancer. The genes are TRBV2 and TRBJ2-1; D tentatively fits TRBD1 or TRBD2 (6 bases each). CDR3 coding DNA: TGTGCCCCAGGGGAAACTAGCCTCGATGAGCAGTTCTTC. Amino acid sequence: CAPGETSLDEQFF.